Here is one TCR beta chain with its context. The antigen is undetermined. 13 Jbeta primers and 60 Vbeta primers were used for the PCR. Authors' processing steps: Later, about 80 million unique TCR beta chains were counted in an analysis, and 8.5 million to 13 million of them were shared. Sequencing was performed with immunoSEQ multiplex PCR; in TCRdb, only in-frame clones are kept and a portion is missing. Clone size and the V and J calls come from that table; the DNA yielded D and trimming. Of some 150,000 clones in the sample, approximately 70% were seen once. This record belongs to a study of cytomegalovirus exposure and HLA in healthy donors. Across the whole study: There were around 100 million unique TCR beta sequences, drawn from some 180 million T cells, in an earlier analysis.

The CDR3 is made up of 12 amino acids. Germline values: CDR1 GTSNPN, CDR2 SVGIG (reference sequence). V was clipped by 3 bases and J by 4 bases; unmatched bases: 2. Study-level findings and limits: Previous analysis showed most TCR beta V segments were productive about 87% or about 30% of the time.

The origin of this receptor is a human donor in good health. The chain joins TRBV30 to TRBJ1-2; 7 bases are a match to TRBD1. The sample consisted of PBMCs. The CDR3 is CAWRGDSYGYTF. The CDR3 DNA sequence: TGTGCCTGGAGAGGGGACAGCTATGGCTACACCTTC.